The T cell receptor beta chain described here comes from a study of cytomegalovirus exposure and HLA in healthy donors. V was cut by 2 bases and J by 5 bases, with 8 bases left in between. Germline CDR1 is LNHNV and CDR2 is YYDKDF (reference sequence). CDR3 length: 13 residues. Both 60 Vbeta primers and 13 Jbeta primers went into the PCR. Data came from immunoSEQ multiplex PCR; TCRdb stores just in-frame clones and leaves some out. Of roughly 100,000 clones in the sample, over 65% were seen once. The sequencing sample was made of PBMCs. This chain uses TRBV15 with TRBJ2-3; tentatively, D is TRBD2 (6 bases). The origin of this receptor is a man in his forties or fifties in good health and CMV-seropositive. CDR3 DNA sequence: TGTGCCACCAGCAGACCGGGACTAGATACGCAGTATTTT. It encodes CATSRPGLDTQYF.